The source of this T cell receptor beta chain is a study of T cell clusters in autoimmune cytopenias. By frequency, this clonotype is medium-sized (0.01 to 0.1%). Each sample's input was 250 ng genomic DNA, 35,000 to 40,000 genome equivalents. The V gene's germline CDR1 is MRHNA and CDR2 SNTAGT. This CDR3 is built from 11 residues. Multiplex touch-down PCR amplified TRB using TRB-A and TRB-B pools in one tube. TCRdb reprocessed the multiplex PCR reads and keeps a single row for each CDR3 protein, giving no DNA. Its table lists about 4,000 distinct CDR3 sequences. The J gene is TRBJ2-1, the V gene TRBV6-4. This TCR derives from a human donor with an autoimmune cytopenia or autoimmune hepatitis (not recorded which). The source material was peripheral blood. This CDR3 is CASIERQEQFF.